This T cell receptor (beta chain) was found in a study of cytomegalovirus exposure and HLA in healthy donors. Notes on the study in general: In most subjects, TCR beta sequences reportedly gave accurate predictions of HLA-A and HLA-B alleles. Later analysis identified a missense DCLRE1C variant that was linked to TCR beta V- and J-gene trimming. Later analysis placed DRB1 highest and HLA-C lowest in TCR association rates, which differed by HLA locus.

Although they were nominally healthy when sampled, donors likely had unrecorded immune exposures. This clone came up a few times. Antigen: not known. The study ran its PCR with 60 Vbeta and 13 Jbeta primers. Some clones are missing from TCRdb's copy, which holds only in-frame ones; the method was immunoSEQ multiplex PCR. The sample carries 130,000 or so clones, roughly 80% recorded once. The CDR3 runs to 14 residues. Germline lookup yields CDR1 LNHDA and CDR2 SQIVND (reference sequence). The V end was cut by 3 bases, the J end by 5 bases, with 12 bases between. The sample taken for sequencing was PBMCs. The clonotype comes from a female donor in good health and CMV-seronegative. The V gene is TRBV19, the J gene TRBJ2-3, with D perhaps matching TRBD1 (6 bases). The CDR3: CASSIGQGRDTQYF. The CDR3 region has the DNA TGTGCCAGTAGTATCGGGCAGGGGAGAGATACGCAGTATTTT.